This TCR beta chain derives from a study of blood T cell repertoires in COVID-19. Produced via immunoSEQ multiplex PCR; TCRdb's table is partial and in-frame only. The data hold 430,000 or so clones, with around 89% observed a single time. V gave up 2 bases and J gave up 0 bases, with 13 bases separating them. The CDR3 spans 16 residues. Germline values: CDR1 LGHNT, CDR2 FRNRAP. Among Cohort 3 donors, those recovered had two negative PCRs, clearance, or symptom resolution. This chain connects TRBV12-5 to TRBJ1-1, with a weak D call TRBD1 (6 bases). The material sequenced was PBMCs or T cells enriched from blood (not recorded which). The receptor comes from a woman aged 40 to 49 who had recovered from COVID-19. This CDR3 reads CASGLNPGQLNTEAFF. The DNA for the CDR3 is TGTGCTAGTGGTTTGAACCCGGGACAACTGAACACTGAAGCTTTCTTT.